The 2 T cell receptor beta chains listed next were all sequenced from one sample in a study of brain metastases from non-small cell lung cancer (dated by TCRdb to between 2018 and 2021). The method behind the library was the immunoSEQ multiplex PCR assay. The immuneACCESS repertoire file appears here via TCRdb, limited to in-frame rearrangements. These files lack a portion of the clones; in checked studies, under half of the deficit traces to unresolved V genes, and the cause of the others is not known. The sample table lists 450 to 750 clones, 80% to 90% of them with a count of one. 7.4% of the sample is taken by the ten largest. The sample taken for sequencing was tumor-adjacent normal tissue. The receptors come from a donor at least 40 years old with non-small cell lung cancer.

The chain employs TRBV5-1 and TRBJ1-5, with 8 bases aligning to TRBD1. Germline loops: CDR1 SGHRS, CDR2 YFSETQ. The V segment lost 4 bases and the J segment 6 bases; nucleotides outside the gene matches: 6. The CDR3 spans 14 residues. The CDR3 is CASSPDRGSQPQHF. In DNA, the CDR3 is TGCGCCAGCAGCCCAGACAGGGGTAGTCAGCCCCAGCATTTT.

The CDR3 is CASSLAPHLGAAKLTDTQYF. In DNA, the CDR3 is TGTGCCAGCAGCTTAGCCCCTCACCTCGGGGCGGCGAAGCTCACAGATACGCAGTATTTT. The chain joins TRBV13 to TRBJ2-3; D tentatively reads TRBD1 or TRBD2 (5 bases each). Germline lookup yields CDR1 PRHDT and CDR2 FYEKMQ (reference sequence). V was cut by 1 base and J by 2 bases, with 25 bases left in between. CDR3 length: 20 amino acids.